The sequence of this T cell receptor (beta chain) was determined in a study of blood T cells in healthy people across ages. Study observations and caveats: Roughly linear age-related decline in beta diversity appeared, significant by age roughly 40.

This clonotype was recorded once. Its antigen remains unidentified. For the second PCR, which ran for 7 to 11 cycles, a sample-barcoded 5' primer and a J-beta primer mix were used. TCRdb re-called the 5' RACE reads through MiXCR, storing one row per CDR3 protein. In the table there are 700,000 or so distinct CDR3 sequences, around two fifths of which are singletons. There are 16 residues in the CDR3. Germline V gene sequence: CDR1 DFQATT, CDR2 SNEGSKA (reference sequence). With 6 bases removed from V and 7 bases from J, the gap between germline ends came to 24 bases. This clonotype was obtained from a man at least 80 years old in good health. Sequenced input: blood. The rearrangement uses TRBV20-1 and TRBJ1-4; TRBD1 is a possible D gene (5 bases). The CDR3 protein is CSAVLRPTGSREKLFF. Here the CDR3 DNA reads TGCAGTGCCGTACTAAGACCTACAGGAAGTCGTGAAAAACTGTTTTTT.